The 20 T cell receptor beta chains listed next were all sequenced from one sample in a study of T cells in Graves' hyperthyroidism and ophthalmopathy. Using RNA transcripts as the source, TCR beta CDR3 regions were amplified. A first-round RT-PCR of the TCR CDR3 used the HTBI primer set. TCRdb re-called the multiplex PCR reads with MiXCR, one entry per CDR3 protein. The sample contains fewer than 750,000 distinct CDR3 sequences, more than 14% of which appear only once. Material for sequencing was blood. All receptors come from a woman in her fifties or sixties with Graves' ophthalmopathy.

This clonotype has a count of ten or more. This chain links TRBV12-3 or TRBV12-4 with TRBJ1-5, with 8 positions matching TRBD1. V lost 6 bases, J lost 6 bases, and 7 bases stayed unmatched. This CDR3 contains 14 residues. The CDR3 coding sequence is TGTGCCAGCAGCTCCAGGGGGCGCGGTCAGCCCCAGCATTTT. Translating it yields CASSSRGRGQPQHF.

This clonotype was seen at least ten times. The CDR3 region has the DNA TGTGCCAGCAGTGAGTCTAGCATCTCCTACAATGAGCAGTTCTTC. This encodes CASSESSISYNEQFF. The chain uses TRBV2 and TRBJ2-1; tentative D call: TRBD2 (5 bases). Germline values: CDR1 SNHLY, CDR2 FYNNEI. The CDR3 covers 15 residues. V lost 3 bases and J lost 0, with 9 bases in between. The whole variable domain, filled in from reference TRBV2 and TRBJ2-1, reads EPEVTQTPSHQVTQMGQEVILRCVPISNHLYFYWYRQILGQKVEFLVSFYNNEISEKSEIFDDQFSVERPDGSNFTLKIRSTKLEDSAMYFCASSESSISYNEQFFGPGTRLTVL.

The rearrangement joins TRBV28 to TRBJ1-5; the match to TRBD1 covers 9 bases. Trimming took 8 bases from V and 5 from J; bases not matched to a gene: 4. CDR3 size: 13 residues. Per the germline V gene, CDR1 is MDHEN and CDR2 is SYDVKM. The CDR3 here is CASVRTGDQPQHF. As DNA, the CDR3 is TGTGCCAGCGTAAGGACAGGGGATCAGCCCCAGCATTTT.

This clonotype came up many times. V usage is TRBV2 and J usage is TRBJ2-2; the match to TRBD2 covers 13 bases. The germline V gene encodes CDR1 SNHLY and CDR2 FYNNEI. This CDR3 is built from 20 residues. Germline trimming cut 5 bases from V and 0 bases from J; bases unmatched to any gene: 12. The CDR3 coding sequence is TGTGCCAGCAGTCACCCTATCCTACTAGCGGGAGGGCCGAACACCGGGGAGCTGTTTTTT. It is translated as CASSHPILLAGGPNTGELFF.

The chain is built from TRBV19 and TRBJ2-1, with TRBD2 matching over 7 bases. In germline, CDR1 is LNHDA, CDR2 SQIVND (reference sequence). The CDR3 has 14 amino acids. Germline trimming cut 5 bases from V and 8 bases from J; bases unmatched to any gene: 9. The CDR3 nucleotides are TGTGCCAGTAGTCCCCGGGGAGGGCCAGATGAGCAGTTCTTC. It is translated as CASSPRGGPDEQFF.

This clonotype was seen many times. The chain joins TRBV20-1 to TRBJ1-1; D not certain. The CDR3 is 14 residues long. Germline V gene data show CDR1 as DFQATT and CDR2 as SNEGSKA (reference sequence). V was trimmed by 6 bases and J by 0 bases, leaving 14 bases between them. CDR3: CSAPPSTLNTEAFF. The CDR3 coding sequence is TGCAGTGCCCCACCCAGCACTTTGAACACTGAAGCTTTCTTT.

The chain joins TRBV6-1 to TRBJ2-2; TRBD2 aligns across 8 bases. Per the germline V gene, CDR1 is MNHNS and CDR2 is SASEGT. CDR3 size: 19 residues. The V segment lost 6 bases and the J segment 0 bases; nucleotides outside the gene matches: 15. CDR3 residues: CASSRKVASGLANTGELFF. CDR3 in DNA: TGTGCCAGCAGCCGCAAAGTGGCTAGCGGGTTAGCGAACACCGGGGAGCTGTTTTTT.

This clonotype was picked up many times. This sequence joins TRBV19 and TRBJ1-5, with D possibly matching TRBD1 (6 bases). V was cut by 6 bases and J by 0 bases, with 15 bases left in between. The CDR3 contains 16 residues. Germline V gene lookup returns CDR1 LNHDA and CDR2 SQIVND (reference sequence). This chain's CDR3 is CASRTTGTYSNQPQHF. CDR3 nucleotide sequence: TGTGCCAGTAGGACTACAGGGACCTATAGCAATCAGCCCCAGCATTTT. Complete variable domain (other parts from reference TRBV19 and TRBJ1-5): DGGITQSPKYLFRKEGQNVTLSCEQNLNHDAMYWYRQDPGQGLRLIYYSQIVNDFQKGDIAEGYSVSREKKESFPLTVTSAQKNPTAFYLCASRTTGTYSNQPQHFGDGTRLSIL.

V gene TRBV5-1 combines with J gene TRBJ2-7; the D gene could be TRBD1 or TRBD2 (5 bases each). Between the trimmed V and J ends, which lost 7 bases and 2 bases, there was a span of 10 bases. CDR1 is SGHRS, CDR2 YFSETQ, per germline. This CDR3 has 12 residues. The CDR3 is CASRDGPYEQYF. The CDR3 DNA sequence: TGCGCCAGCCGGGACGGTCCCTACGAGCAGTACTTC. The variable domain in full, completed from reference TRBV5-1 and TRBJ2-7, reads KAGVTQTPRYLIKTRGQQVTLSCSPISGHRSVSWYQQTPGQGLQFLFEYFSETQRNKGNFPGRFSGRQFSNSRSEMNVSTLELGDSALYLCASRDGPYEQYFGPGTRLTVT.

Points on this clonotype: This could be a read error, since a much larger clone is one nucleotide away. J is TRBJ2-1 and V is TRBV12-3 or TRBV12-4, with TRBD2 matching 8 bases. CDR3 size: 15 residues. J was trimmed by 5 bases and V by 2 bases; bases with no gene match: 5. CDR3 amino acids: CASSLWPAGDNEQFF. In DNA form, the CDR3 reads TGTGCCAGCAGTTTATGGCCAGCGGGGGACAATGAGCAGTTCTTC.

The sample holds many counts of this clonotype. The gene calls are TRBV20-1 and TRBJ2-1; 7 bases match TRBD1. This CDR3 spans 13 amino acids. Per the germline V gene, CDR1 is DFQATT and CDR2 is SNEGSKA (reference sequence). Trimming took 3 bases from V and 2 from J; bases not matched to a gene: 1. As DNA, the CDR3 is TGCAGTGCTAGGACAGGGACCTACAATGAGCAGTTCTTC. This gives the protein CSARTGTYNEQFF.

This clonotype has at least ten counts. The V and J genes are TRBV5-1 and TRBJ1-4, with 8 nucleotides matching TRBD1. This CDR3 contains 15 residues. J lost 7 bases, V lost 0 bases, and 5 bases had no gene match. Germline CDR1 SGHRS, CDR2 YFSETQ. CDR3 sequence reads: CASSLGLDRAEKLFF. The CDR3 DNA sequence: TGCGCCAGCAGCTTGGGATTGGACAGGGCTGAAAAACTGTTTTTT.

This chain connects TRBV7-3 to TRBJ1-2; a possible D gene is TRBD1 (5 bases). Trimming pared 6 bases from V and 6 bases from J, leaving 17 bases between. This CDR3 comprises 14 residues. The V gene's germline CDR1 is SGHTA and CDR2 FQGTGA. The CDR3 protein is CASSRGQGTDGYTF. The CDR3 region has the DNA TGTGCCAGCAGTAGAGGCCAAGGGACCGATGGCTACACCTTC.

This chain uses TRBV5-1 with TRBJ1-1, with D perhaps matching TRBD1 (5 bases). Germline loops: CDR1 SGHRS, CDR2 YFSETQ. The CDR3 contains 14 residues. V dropped 0 bases and J dropped 8 bases, with 14 bases sitting between them. DNA for the CDR3: TGCGCCAGCAGCTTGGATTGGGGGTCAGGAGAAGCTTTCTTT. It yields the protein CASSLDWGSGEAFF.

The gene calls are TRBV29-1 and TRBJ2-1; D is perhaps TRBD1 (5 bases). Trimming left V 4 bases short and J 8 bases short, with 15 bases between. Germline assignment: CDR1 SQVTM and CDR2 ANQGSEA. The CDR3 has 13 amino acids. CDR3 loop: CSVVKGMVDEQFF. The CDR3 DNA sequence: TGCAGCGTTGTTAAGGGGATGGTCGATGAGCAGTTCTTC.

The sample holds many counts of this clonotype. J is TRBJ1-5 and V is TRBV28; 7 positions match TRBD1. J lost 0 bases, V lost 6 bases, and 5 bases had no gene match. The CDR3 is 15 residues long. Germline V gives CDR1 MDHEN, CDR2 SYDVKM. CDR3 sequence: CASRGDRNSNQPQHF. In DNA, the CDR3 is TGTGCCAGCAGGGGGGACAGAAATAGCAATCAGCCCCAGCATTTT.

The genes are TRBV24-1 and TRBJ2-1, with TRBD2 matching over 7 bases. The CDR3 has 14 amino acids. The V gene's germline CDR1 is KGHDR and CDR2 SFDVKD. Trimming cost V 4 bases and J 4 bases; bases outside gene matches: 3. The CDR3 DNA sequence: TGTGCCACCAGTGAAGAGCGGGATTACAATGAGCAGTTCTTC. Its protein is CATSEERDYNEQFF.

This clonotype showed up many times. V gene TRBV28 combines with J gene TRBJ1-5; possible D gene TRBD1, 6 bases. CDR3 length equals 15 residues. Looked up from germline, CDR1 is MDHEN and CDR2 is SYDVKM. V was clipped by 5 bases and J by 0 bases, with 11 bases between them. CDR3 nucleotides: TGTGCCAGCAGTCGGGACACCTTTAGCAATCAGCCCCAGCATTTT. It specifies CASSRDTFSNQPQHF. Full variable domain (missing parts from reference TRBV28 and TRBJ1-5): DVKVTQSSRYLVKRTGEKVFLECVQDMDHENMFWYRQDPGLGLRLIYFSYDVKMKEKGDIPEGYSVSREKKERFSLILESASTNQTSMYLCASSRDTFSNQPQHFGDGTRLSIL.

This clonotype was recorded at least ten times. The CDR3 loop is CASSFSSRRSKLFF. The DNA of the CDR3 is TGTGCCAGCAGTTTCAGTAGTCGTCGGTCAAAACTGTTTTTT. This chain links TRBV27 with TRBJ1-4; D call uncertain. V was cut by 3 bases and J by 10 bases, with 15 bases left in between. The CDR3 loop spans 14 amino acids. The germline gives CDR1 MNHEY, CDR2 SMNVEV (reference sequence).

Ten or more counts support this clonotype. This chain joins TRBV6-2 or TRBV6-3 and TRBJ2-1; D perhaps matches TRBD1 (5 bases). Germline CDR1 is MNHEY and CDR2 is SVGEGT. Trimming shortened V by 6 bases and J by 9 bases, and 12 bases separated the two germline ends. This CDR3 has 12 amino acids. The CDR3 here is CASRTYRSEQFF. CDR3 DNA sequence: TGTGCCAGCAGGACTTACAGGTCTGAGCAGTTCTTC.